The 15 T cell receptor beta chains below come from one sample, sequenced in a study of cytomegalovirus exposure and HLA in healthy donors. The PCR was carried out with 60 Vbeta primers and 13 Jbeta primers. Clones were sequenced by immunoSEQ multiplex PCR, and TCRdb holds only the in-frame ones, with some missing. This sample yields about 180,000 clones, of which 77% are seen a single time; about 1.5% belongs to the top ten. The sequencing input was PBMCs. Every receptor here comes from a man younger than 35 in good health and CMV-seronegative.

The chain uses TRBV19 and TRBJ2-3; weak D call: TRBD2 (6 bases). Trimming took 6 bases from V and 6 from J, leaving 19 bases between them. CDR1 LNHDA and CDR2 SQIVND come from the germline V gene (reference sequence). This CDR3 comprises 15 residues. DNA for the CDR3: TGTGCCAGTAGGTCACTAGCCAGGTCTTCGGATACGCAGTATTTT. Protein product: CASRSLARSSDTQYF.

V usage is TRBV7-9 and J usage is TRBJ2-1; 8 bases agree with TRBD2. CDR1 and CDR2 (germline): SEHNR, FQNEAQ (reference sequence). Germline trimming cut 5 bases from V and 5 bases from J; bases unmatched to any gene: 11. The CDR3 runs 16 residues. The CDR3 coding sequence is TGTGCCAGCAGCCCGCGGGGAGCGGGGGCAAACAATGAGCAGTTCTTC. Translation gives CASSPRGAGANNEQFF.

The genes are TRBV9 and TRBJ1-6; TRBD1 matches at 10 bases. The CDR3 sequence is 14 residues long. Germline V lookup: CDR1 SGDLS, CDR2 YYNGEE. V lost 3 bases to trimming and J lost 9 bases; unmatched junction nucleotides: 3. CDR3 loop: CASSGDRGISPLHF. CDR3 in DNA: TGTGCCAGCAGCGGGGACAGGGGTATTTCACCCCTCCACTTT.

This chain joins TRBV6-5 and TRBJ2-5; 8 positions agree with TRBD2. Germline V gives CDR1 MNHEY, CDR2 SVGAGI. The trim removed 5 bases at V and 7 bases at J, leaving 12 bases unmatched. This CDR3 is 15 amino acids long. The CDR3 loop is CASSPGGGPALTQYF. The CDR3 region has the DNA TGTGCCAGCAGTCCCGGGGGGGGCCCCGCTTTGACCCAGTACTTC.

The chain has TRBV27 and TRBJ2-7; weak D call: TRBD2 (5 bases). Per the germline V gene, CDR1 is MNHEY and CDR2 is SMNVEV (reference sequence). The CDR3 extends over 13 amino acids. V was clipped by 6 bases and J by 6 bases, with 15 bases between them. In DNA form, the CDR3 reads TGTGCCAGCAGCCAGTCCTCTAGCCTCGAGCAGTACTTC. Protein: CASSQSSSLEQYF.

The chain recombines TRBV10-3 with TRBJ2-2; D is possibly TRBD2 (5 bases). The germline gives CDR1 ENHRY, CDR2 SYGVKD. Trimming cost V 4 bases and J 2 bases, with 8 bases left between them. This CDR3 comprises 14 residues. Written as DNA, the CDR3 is TGTGCCATCAGTGGGACTTCAAACACCGGGGAGCTGTTTTTT. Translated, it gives CAISGTSNTGELFF.

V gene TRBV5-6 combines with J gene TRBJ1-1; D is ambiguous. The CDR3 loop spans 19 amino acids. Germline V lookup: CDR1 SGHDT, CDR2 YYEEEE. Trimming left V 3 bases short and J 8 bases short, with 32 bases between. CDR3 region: CASSSVRAGEVKGSKEAFF. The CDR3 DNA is TGTGCCAGCAGCTCGGTTCGAGCTGGAGAAGTTAAAGGATCCAAGGAAGCTTTCTTT.

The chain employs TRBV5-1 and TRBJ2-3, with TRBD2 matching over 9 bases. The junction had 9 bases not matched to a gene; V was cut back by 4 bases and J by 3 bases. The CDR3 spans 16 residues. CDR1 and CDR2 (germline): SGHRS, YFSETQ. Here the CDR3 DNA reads TGCGCCAGCAGCCCTAGCGGGATAGGTCCTACAGATACGCAGTATTTT. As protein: CASSPSGIGPTDTQYF. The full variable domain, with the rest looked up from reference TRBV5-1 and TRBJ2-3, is KAGVTQTPRYLIKTRGQQVTLSCSPISGHRSVSWYQQTPGQGLQFLFEYFSETQRNKGNFPGRFSGRQFSNSRSEMNVSTLELGDSALYLCASSPSGIGPTDTQYFGPGTRLTVL.

The CDR3 sequence is CAISGPGERESRYEQYF. The CDR3 bases are TGTGCCATCAGCGGTCCGGGGGAGCGGGAGTCGCGCTACGAGCAGTACTTC. The genes are TRBV10-3 and TRBJ2-7; TRBD2 matches 8 bases. The CDR3 is 17 residues long. J lost 3 bases, V lost 6 bases, and 16 bases had no gene match. CDR1 and CDR2 from the germline V gene are ENHRY and SYGVKD.

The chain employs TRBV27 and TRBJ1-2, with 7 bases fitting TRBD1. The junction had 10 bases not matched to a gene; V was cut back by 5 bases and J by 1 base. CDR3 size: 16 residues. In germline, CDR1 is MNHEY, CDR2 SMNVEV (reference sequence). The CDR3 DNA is TGTGCCAGCAGTCAAAGTTCCGGGACAGTTAACTATGGCTACACCTTC. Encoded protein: CASSQSSGTVNYGYTF.

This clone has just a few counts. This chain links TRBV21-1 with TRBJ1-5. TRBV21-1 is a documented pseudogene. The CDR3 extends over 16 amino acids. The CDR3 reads CASSKGGQNPNQPQHF. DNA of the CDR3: TGTGCCAGCAGCAAAGGAGGGCAGAACCCTAATCAGCCCCAGCATTTT.

CDR3 amino acids: CASSEGGGTDTQYF. The CDR3 DNA is TGTGCCAGCAGTGAAGGGGGGGGCACAGATACGCAGTATTTT. The chain employs TRBV6-1 and TRBJ2-3, with a tentative D call TRBD2 (6 bases). CDR1 MNHNS and CDR2 SASEGT come from the germline V gene. The CDR3 runs 14 residues. V was trimmed by 1 base and J by 1 base, leaving 6 bases between them.

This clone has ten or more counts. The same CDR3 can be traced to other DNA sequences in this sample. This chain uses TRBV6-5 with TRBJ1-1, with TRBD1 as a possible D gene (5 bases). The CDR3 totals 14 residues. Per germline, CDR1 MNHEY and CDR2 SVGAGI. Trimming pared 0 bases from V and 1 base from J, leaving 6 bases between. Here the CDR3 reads CASSYSGGNTEAFF. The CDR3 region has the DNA TGTGCCAGCAGTTACTCGGGGGGGAACACTGAAGCTTTCTTT.

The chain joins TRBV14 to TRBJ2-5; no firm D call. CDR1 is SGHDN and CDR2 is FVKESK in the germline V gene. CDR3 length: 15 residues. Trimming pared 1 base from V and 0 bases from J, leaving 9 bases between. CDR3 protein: CASSQVGYYQETQYF. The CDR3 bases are TGTGCCAGCAGCCAAGTGGGCTACTACCAAGAGACCCAGTACTTC.

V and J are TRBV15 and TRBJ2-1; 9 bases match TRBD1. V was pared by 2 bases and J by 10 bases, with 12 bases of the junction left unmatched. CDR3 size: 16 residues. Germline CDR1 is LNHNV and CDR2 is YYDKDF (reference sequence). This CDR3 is CATSRWGTGNTGEQFF. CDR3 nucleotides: TGTGCCACCAGCAGATGGGGGACAGGGAATACCGGGGAGCAGTTCTTC.